The 29 T cell receptor beta chains below come from one sample, sequenced in a study of T cell responses to AZD1222 COVID-19 vaccine. Here immunoSEQ multiplex PCR was the method, and the copy in TCRdb shows in-frame clones only, minus some. This table holds around 75,000 clones, about 85% found once. The sequencing used peripheral blood, collected on day 0 of AZD1222 vaccination. The source is an adult in good health.

V gene TRBV7-2 combines with J gene TRBJ1-2; 9 bases align to TRBD1. The V gene's germline CDR1 is SGHTA and CDR2 FQGNSA. The V gene end was trimmed by 1 base and the J gene end by 4 bases; junction bases not matched to a gene: 4. This CDR3 spans 15 amino acids. For the CDR3, the DNA is TGTGCCAGCAGCTTAGAACAGGGGGCTCCCTATGGCTACACCTTC. It is translated as CASSLEQGAPYGYTF.

The sample holds one count of this clone. V gene TRBV7-2 combines with J gene TRBJ1-5; D call uncertain. This CDR3 has 15 residues. V dropped 2 bases and J dropped 7 bases, with 15 bases sitting between them. Per the germline V gene, CDR1 is SGHTA and CDR2 is FQGNSA. CDR3 amino acids: CASSLTSGPLQPQHF. The CDR3 DNA sequence: TGTGCCAGCAGCTTAACGTCTGGTCCCCTCCAGCCCCAGCATTTT.

The rearrangement links TRBV28 to TRBJ1-5; 11 nucleotides line up with TRBD1. The CDR3 has 15 residues. V lost 6 bases, J lost 2 bases, and 3 bases stayed unmatched. Germline values: CDR1 MDHEN, CDR2 SYDVKM. CDR3 coding DNA: TGTGCCAGCAGCCGGACAGGGGGCGGCAATCAGCCCCAGCATTTT. This sequence encodes CASSRTGGGNQPQHF. The full variable domain, with the rest looked up from reference TRBV28 and TRBJ1-5, is DVKVTQSSRYLVKRTGEKVFLECVQDMDHENMFWYRQDPGLGLRLIYFSYDVKMKEKGDIPEGYSVSREKKERFSLILESASTNQTSMYLCASSRTGGGNQPQHFGDGTRLSIL.

The chain uses TRBV5-4 and TRBJ2-5, with D unclear. CDR3 length: 17 residues. Germline values: CDR1 SGHNT, CDR2 YYREEE (reference sequence). The ends were cut back, 4 bases at V and 7 bases at J, with 26 bases in the middle. This chain's CDR3 is CASSPTPHLIRNGTQYF. CDR3 in DNA: TGTGCCAGCAGCCCGACCCCCCATCTCATTCGGAATGGGACCCAGTACTTC.

In nucleotides, the CDR3 is TGTGCCAGCAGCCAATCCCCACTAGCGGGGCCAGAGACCCAGTACTTC. Its translation is CASSQSPLAGPETQYF. The rearrangement uses TRBV3-1 (or the pseudogene TRBV3-2) and TRBJ2-5; 10 bases are a match to TRBD2. The trim removed 2 bases at V and 4 bases at J, leaving 7 bases unmatched. The CDR3 spans 16 residues. CDR1 is LGHDT, CDR2 YNNKEL, per germline (reference sequence).

The chain is built from TRBV5-4 and TRBJ2-3; TRBD2 matches at 7 bases. Germline values: CDR1 SGHNT, CDR2 YYREEE (reference sequence). This CDR3 is 11 amino acids long. CDR3 loop: CVAGGTDTQYF. The CDR3 nucleotides are TGTGTCGCGGGGGGCACAGATACGCAGTATTTT.

The V and J genes are TRBV7-2 and TRBJ2-7; 8 bases agree with TRBD2. The junction had 7 bases not matched to a gene; V was cut back by 6 bases and J by 3 bases. This CDR3 region has 14 residues. Germline CDR1 is SGHTA and CDR2 is FQGNSA. CDR3 amino acids: CASSPPGLVYEQYF. The CDR3 bases are TGTGCCAGCAGTCCTCCGGGACTAGTCTACGAGCAGTACTTC.

This clone has a single count. J is TRBJ2-5 and V is TRBV4-1; tentative D call: TRBD2 (6 bases). Trimming removed 7 bases at V and 1 base at J, with 22 bases between. Germline V lookup: CDR1 MGHRA, CDR2 YSYEKL. This CDR3 has 17 amino acids. The CDR3 DNA reads as TGCGCCAGCACCCGAAGACTAGGGACTCTAGCCCAAGAGACCCAGTACTTC. Amino acid sequence: CASTRRLGTLAQETQYF.

The chain combines TRBV29-1 with TRBJ1-4, with D possibly being TRBD1 (5 bases). There are 13 residues in the CDR3. CDR1 is SQVTM, CDR2 ANQGSEA, per germline. V lost 6 bases and J 5 bases, leaving 13 bases between the germline ends. CDR3 amino acids: CSVAGSANEKLFF. CDR3 sequence (DNA): TGCAGCGTGGCAGGGTCAGCGAATGAAAAACTGTTTTTT.

This clone was counted once. The CDR3 DNA sequence: TGTGCCAGCTCATCCGGAGAGTCTCAGCCCCAGCATTTT. It translates to CASSSGESQPQHF. V usage is TRBV18 and J usage is TRBJ1-5; D is undetermined. V shed 5 bases and J shed 6 bases, with 11 bases lying between them. Per germline, CDR1 KGHSH and CDR2 LQKENI. The CDR3 covers 13 residues.

This clone appeared a few times. V is TRBV6-2 or TRBV6-3 and J is TRBJ2-2; TRBD2 aligns across 7 bases. The germline gives CDR1 MNHEY, CDR2 SVGEGT. Trimming took 5 bases from V and 5 from J; bases not matched to a gene: 5. The CDR3 has 14 residues. This chain's CDR3 is CASSRGGETGELFF. The CDR3 DNA sequence: TGTGCCAGCAGTCGCGGGGGAGAAACCGGGGAGCTGTTTTTT.

The chain uses TRBV15 and TRBJ1-2; TRBD1 agrees at 7 bases. Germline CDR1 LNHNV, CDR2 YYDKDF (reference sequence). With 0 bases clipped from V and 7 bases from J, the junction kept 8 bases outside the gene matches. The CDR3 is 15 residues long. CDR3 sequence reads: CATSRDMNRGAGYTF. CDR3 in DNA: TGTGCCACCAGCAGAGATATGAACAGGGGAGCTGGCTACACCTTC.

The chain is built from TRBV15 and TRBJ1-3, with unresolved D. There are 12 residues in the CDR3. The V and J ends lost 8 bases and 4 bases respectively, with 9 bases between them. CDR1 and CDR2 (germline): LNHNV, YYDKDF (reference sequence). CDR3 region: CATSSSGNTIYF. As DNA, the CDR3 is TGTGCCACCTCTTCCTCCGGAAACACCATATATTTT.

The chain links TRBV10-3 to TRBJ1-2; no definite D call. This CDR3 has 12 residues. Germline V CDR1 and CDR2: ENHRY, SYGVKD. V shed 4 bases and J shed 3 bases, with 6 bases lying between them. The DNA for the CDR3 is TGTGCCATCAGTGGGGGAGACTATGGCTACACCTTC. This gives the protein CAISGGDYGYTF.

A single count supports this clone. The CDR3 region is CASSIYGSSYNSPLHF. CDR3 in DNA: TGTGCCAGTAGTATTTACGGGAGCTCCTATAATTCACCCCTCCACTTT. The J gene is TRBJ1-6, the V gene TRBV19; D unclear. V dropped 3 bases and J dropped 0 bases, with 9 bases sitting between them. The CDR3 runs to 16 residues. Germline V CDR1 and CDR2: LNHDA, SQIVND (reference sequence).

The gene calls are TRBV5-1 and TRBJ1-3; D ambiguous. The germline gives CDR1 SGHRS, CDR2 YFSETQ. Trimming removed 4 bases from V and 0 bases from J, with 8 bases in between. The CDR3 sequence is 14 residues long. The CDR3 loop is CASSGTSSGNTIYF. In nucleotides, the CDR3 is TGCGCCAGCAGCGGCACAAGCTCTGGAAACACCATATATTTT.

The rearrangement links TRBV2 to TRBJ1-6, with D tentatively TRBD1 (5 bases). Deletions cut 6 bases from V and 14 bases from J, with 20 bases between. This CDR3 has 14 amino acids. Germline values: CDR1 SNHLY, CDR2 FYNNEI. The CDR3 coding sequence is TGTGCCAGCAGGGGGGAGGCCGGGGCTCAAGCCCTCCACTTT. Residues: CASRGEAGAQALHF. The complete variable domain, with remaining parts taken from reference TRBV2 and TRBJ1-6, reads EPEVTQTPSHQVTQMGQEVILRCVPISNHLYFYWYRQILGQKVEFLVSFYNNEISEKSEIFDDQFSVERPDGSNFTLKIRSTKLEDSAMYFCASRGEAGAQALHFGNGTRLTVT.

The rearrangement joins TRBV25-1 to TRBJ2-7; 7 nucleotides match TRBD1. V lost 6 bases and J lost 2; bases outside the gene matches: 16. This CDR3 contains 17 residues. Germline-derived CDR1 and CDR2 are MGHDK and SYGVNS. The CDR3 DNA is TGTGCCAGCAGCGTACGCTCAGGGACAGTGGAGGCCTACGAGCAGTACTTC. It encodes CASSVRSGTVEAYEQYF.

The V and J genes are TRBV5-4 and TRBJ1-1; 8 bases fit TRBD1. Trimming cost V 4 bases and J 11 bases; bases outside gene matches: 10. The CDR3 loop spans 13 amino acids. CDR1 and CDR2 (germline): SGHNT, YYREEE (reference sequence). CDR3 sequence (DNA): TGTGCCAGCAGCCGGACAGGGATCCGTGGTGCTTTCTTT. This encodes CASSRTGIRGAFF.

The chain employs TRBV7-2 and TRBJ2-5, with 11 bases aligning to TRBD2. Trimming removed 4 bases from V and 7 bases from J; junction bases left unmatched: 11. Germline lookup yields CDR1 SGHTA and CDR2 FQGNSA. This CDR3 region has 16 residues. CDR3 nucleotides: TGTGCCAGCAGCTCCCAGGGGTCTAGCGGGGGGTGGACCCAGTACTTC. Its translation: CASSSQGSSGGWTQYF.

CDR3 bases: TGTGCCAGCAGCCGGGACAGGGGTCTGGACGAGCAGTACTTC. Its protein is CASSRDRGLDEQYF. The J gene is TRBJ2-7, the V gene TRBV7-3; 10 positions agree with TRBD1. The V gene's germline CDR1 is SGHTA and CDR2 FQGTGA. CDR3 length equals 14 residues. V lost 5 bases and J lost 5; bases outside the gene matches: 6.

The rearrangement uses TRBV7-2 and TRBJ1-5; the D gene is possibly TRBD1 (5 bases). With 5 bases removed from V and 5 bases from J, the gap between germline ends came to 13 bases. This CDR3 region has 14 residues. The germline CDR1 and CDR2 sequences are SGHTA and FQGNSA. The CDR3 is CASSPGGGDQPQHF. The CDR3, as DNA: TGTGCCAGCAGCCCAGGTGGGGGGGATCAGCCCCAGCATTTT.

The chain links TRBV6-2 or TRBV6-3 to TRBJ2-3, with D possibly matching TRBD1 (6 bases). Trimming stripped 5 bases from V and 0 bases from J, with 15 bases between. This CDR3 is 16 amino acids long. In germline, CDR1 is MNHEY, CDR2 SVGEGT. The CDR3 is CASSPRTAPSTDTQYF. CDR3 sequence (DNA): TGTGCCAGCAGTCCAAGGACAGCCCCTAGCACAGATACGCAGTATTTT.

This clone rates as medium-sized (0.01 to 0.1%). This sequence joins TRBV19 and TRBJ2-1; TRBD2 aligns across 11 bases. Germline loops: CDR1 LNHDA, CDR2 SQIVND (reference sequence). There are 13 residues in the CDR3. V lost 9 bases to trimming and J lost 8 bases; unmatched junction nucleotides: 6. CDR3 nucleotides: TGTGCCAGCAATAGCGGGGGGGCCCATGAGCAGTTCTTC. Its protein is CASNSGGAHEQFF.

The chain uses TRBV5-4 and TRBJ2-2, with a possible D match to TRBD2 (5 bases). The germline CDR1 and CDR2 sequences are SGHNT and YYREEE (reference sequence). With 6 bases removed from V and 7 bases from J, the gap between germline ends came to 16 bases. This CDR3 is 14 amino acids long. In DNA, the CDR3 is TGTGCCAGCACCCATCTGGGTCGGGACGGGGAGCTGTTTTTT. Its translation is CASTHLGRDGELFF. Full variable domain (rest looked up from reference TRBV5-4 and TRBJ2-2): ETGVTQSPTHLIKTRGQQVTLRCSSQSGHNTVSWYQQALGQGPQFIFQYYREEENGRGNFPPRFSGLQFPNYSSELNVNALELDDSALYLCASTHLGRDGELFFGEGSRLTVL.

This rearrangement joins TRBV5-1 to TRBJ2-3; D might be TRBD2 (6 bases). From germline, CDR1 is SGHRS and CDR2 YFSETQ. The V end was cut by 1 base, the J end by 0 bases, with 9 bases between. The length of the CDR3 is 15 residues. As DNA, the CDR3 is TGCGCCAGCAGCTTGTGGGGGGAGAGCACAGATACGCAGTATTTT. Its translation is CASSLWGESTDTQYF.

This clone appeared a single time. The chain carries TRBV7-6 and TRBJ2-1, with 8 nucleotides matching TRBD1. The CDR3 spans 15 residues. Germline V gives CDR1 SGHVS, CDR2 FNYEAQ. J gave up 4 bases and V 5 bases, and 7 bases lay outside the gene matches. The CDR3 DNA sequence: TGTGCCAGCAGCCAAGGACAGGGACCATACAATGAGCAGTTCTTC. Translation gives CASSQGQGPYNEQFF.

The chain combines TRBV7-3 with TRBJ2-1; 7 bases align to TRBD2. The ends lost 5 bases at V and 8 bases at J; junction bases unmatched: 6. CDR1 is SGHTA, CDR2 FQGTGA, per germline. The CDR3 is 13 residues long. The CDR3 region is CASSPGGGDEQFF. For the CDR3, the DNA is TGTGCCAGCAGCCCCGGGGGAGGGGATGAGCAGTTCTTC.

The chain is built from TRBV4-3 and TRBJ2-7; no clear D gene. CDR1 and CDR2 from the germline V gene are LGHNA and YSLEER. Between the trimmed V and J ends, which lost 0 bases and 2 bases, there was a span of 11 bases. This CDR3 comprises 15 residues. CDR3 loop: CASSQDWAGPYEQYF. The CDR3 bases are TGCGCCAGCAGCCAAGATTGGGCAGGTCCCTACGAGCAGTACTTC.